The entry that follows covers one T cell receptor (beta chain) sequence. This clonotype was observed a handful of times. No cognate antigen has been identified for it. Qualities for individual bases were not recorded, and no much larger clone is one base off. Library construction relied on 5' RACE. The sequencing machine was an Illumina HiSeq 2500. A second PCR of about 7 to 12 cycles was performed with a sample-barcoded 5' primer and a J-beta primer mix. A unique molecular identifier was introduced onto each TCR beta cDNA molecule by a template-switch 5' adaptor carrying 12 random nucleotides. At least 2.5 million CDR3-containing paired-end reads were obtained from each sample. The Mint cDNA synthesis kit, primed by a TRBC-specific oligonucleotide, was used to synthesize first-strand cDNA from all RNA. All cDNA was treated with uracil-DNA glycosylase and then went through a first 18-cycle PCR with the universal primers M1SS and BC2_uni_R. Under the source paper's analysis protocol: Normalization of each sample was performed by random selection of 1 million high-quality reads, each carrying a distinct molecular identifier. Instead of being binned into consensus sequences, reads that shared molecular identifiers were thrown out. MiTCR, with a Q25 quality threshold and the strictest error-elimination algorithm, was used for CDR3 identification, clonotype clustering and error correction. A nonparametric unseen species model using Euler transformation provided a lower-bound estimate of total TCR beta diversity. TCRdb trimmed the raw reads at Q25, called clones with MiXCR and kept productive beta chains. Every CDR3 protein is listed once, alongside the most common genes and DNA of its rows. These V and J calls derive from TCRdb rather than the authors' analysis. For this sample there are roughly 1,500,000 distinct CDR3 sequences; around 42% appear just once. The ten top clones hold roughly 8.2% of the sample.

Systemically healthy Caucasian individuals from Russia, around 39 in total and aged 6 to 90 years, were included as donors. Around 10 milliliters of peripheral blood were collected from each donor into EDTA-treated Vacutainer tubes. Ficoll-Paque density-gradient centrifugation was used to isolate PBMCs, with at least 6 million per sample. Trizol reagent was used to extract total RNA from the PBMCs, yielding at least 5.5 micrograms per sample. The percentages of naive CD45RAhigh/CD27high T cells were determined by flow cytometry on a PBMC aliquot from every donor. The data were taken from a study of blood T cells in healthy people across ages (dated by TCRdb to between 2014 and 2016). Notes on the research overall: In model experiments, template switching captured roughly one uniquely barcoded TCR beta cDNA molecule for every two T cells. Using deep sequencing normalized with unique cDNA molecular identifiers, the study measured how TCR beta repertoire diversity changes with age. Donors were grouped into four age groups: young (average 16 years), middle-aged (around 39), aged (roughly 67) and long-lived (approximately 82). To avoid experimental bias, donors of different ages were spread randomly across the sequencing lanes. For two donors (one aged 18 to 30 and one aged 80 or older), the study analyzed two additional independent replicas of 1 million unique cDNA reads from the same blood draw. The research as a whole found: As age increased, observed TCR beta diversity per million T cells dropped in a roughly linear way, and a significant reduction was already evident by age around 41. The percentage of naive T cells measured by flow cytometry correlated strongly with observed TCR beta diversity. Since profiling was done on bulk unsorted PBMCs, naive and antigen-experienced compartments could not be conclusively compared. Estimates of total diversity from one million sequenced T cells were regarded as lower bounds and underestimates. Donor CMV infection status was unknown, potentially confounding age-related changes in expanded clonotypes. The long-lived group showed more naive CD4+ T cells, fewer expanded clones and increased TCR diversity than the aged group, suggesting age selection.

The clonotype comes from a woman younger than 35 in good health. Sequenced: blood.

CDR3 sequence: CSARDYVYYNEQFF. The nucleotide sequence is given as TGCAGTGCTAGAGACTATGTCTACTACAATGAGCAGTTCTTC. The sequence joins TRBV20-1 to TRBJ2-1; the D gene lacks a confident call. Including the terminal cysteine and phenylalanine, the CDR3 comprises 14 residues. CDR3 DNA only is kept here, 42 bases in frame from base 1. CDR1 and CDR2 are drawn from the germline V gene (reference sequence): DFQATT, SNEGSKA. V is clipped by 0 bases and J by 3 bases, and the sequence between their germline boundaries is 9 bases long.